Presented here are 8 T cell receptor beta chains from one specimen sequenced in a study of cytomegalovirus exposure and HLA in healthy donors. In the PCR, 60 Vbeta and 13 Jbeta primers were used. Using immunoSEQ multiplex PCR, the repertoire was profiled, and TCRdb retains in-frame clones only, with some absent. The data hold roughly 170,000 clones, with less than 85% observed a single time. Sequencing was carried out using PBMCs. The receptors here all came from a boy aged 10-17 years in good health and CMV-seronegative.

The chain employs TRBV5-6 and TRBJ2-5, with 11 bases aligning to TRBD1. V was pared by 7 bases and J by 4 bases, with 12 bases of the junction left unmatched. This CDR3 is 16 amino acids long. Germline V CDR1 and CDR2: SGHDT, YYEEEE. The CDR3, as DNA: TGTGCCAGCGGATTGATTGGACAGGGGGCGCGAGAGACCCAGTACTTC. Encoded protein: CASGLIGQGARETQYF. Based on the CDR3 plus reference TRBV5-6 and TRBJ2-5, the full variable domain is DAGVTQSPTHLIKTRGQQVTLRCSPKSGHDTVSWYQQALGQGPQFIFQYYEEEERQRGNFPDRFSGHQFPNYSSELNVNALLLGDSALYLCASGLIGQGARETQYFGPGTRLLVL.

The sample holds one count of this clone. CDR3 in DNA: TGTGCCAGCAGCTGGGGGCCGAGCGAGAACACTGAAGCTTTCTTT. It specifies CASSWGPSENTEAFF. The chain carries TRBV5-4 and TRBJ1-1; D possibly corresponds to TRBD1 (6 bases). This CDR3 is 15 amino acids long. Trimming stripped 3 bases from V and 1 base from J, with 13 bases between. Germline values: CDR1 SGHNT, CDR2 YYREEE (reference sequence).

The CDR3, as DNA: TGTGCCAGCGAAGCTACCTACAATGAGCAGTTCTTC. It yields the protein CASEATYNEQFF. V usage is TRBV28 and J usage is TRBJ2-1, with no clear D. The V end was cut by 8 bases, the J end by 2 bases, with 7 bases between. The CDR3 has 12 amino acids. Per germline, CDR1 MDHEN and CDR2 SYDVKM.

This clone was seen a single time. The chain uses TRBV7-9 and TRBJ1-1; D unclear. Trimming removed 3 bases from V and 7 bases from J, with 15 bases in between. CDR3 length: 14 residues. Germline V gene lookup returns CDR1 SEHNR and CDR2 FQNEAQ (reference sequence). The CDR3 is CASSLFYGGGEAFF. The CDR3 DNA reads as TGTGCCAGCAGCTTGTTTTACGGAGGAGGTGAAGCTTTCTTT.

DNA of the CDR3: TGTGCCAGCAGCGTAGAGGGAGGGCTGCTAGCCTACAATGAGCAGTTCTTC. Translation: CASSVEGGLLAYNEQFF. The chain is built from TRBV9 and TRBJ2-1, with TRBD2 matching 7 bases. CDR1 and CDR2 (germline): SGDLS, YYNGEE. Trimming cost V 0 bases and J 2 bases; bases outside gene matches: 8. This CDR3 region has 17 residues.

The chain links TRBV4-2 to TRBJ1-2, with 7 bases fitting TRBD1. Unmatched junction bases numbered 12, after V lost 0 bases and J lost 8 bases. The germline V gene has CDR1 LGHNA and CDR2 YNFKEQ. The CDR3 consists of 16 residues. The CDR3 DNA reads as TGTGCCAGCAGCCAAGATCGAGCAGGGGGGCCGGGGGGCTACACCTTC. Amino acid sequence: CASSQDRAGGPGGYTF.

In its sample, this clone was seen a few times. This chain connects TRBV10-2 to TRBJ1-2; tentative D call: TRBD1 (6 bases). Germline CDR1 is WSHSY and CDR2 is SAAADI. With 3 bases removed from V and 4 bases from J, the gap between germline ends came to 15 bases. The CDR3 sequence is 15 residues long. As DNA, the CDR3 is TGCGCCAGCAGTGAATGGGAGGGGGTCGGCTATGGCTACACCTTC. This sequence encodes CASSEWEGVGYGYTF.

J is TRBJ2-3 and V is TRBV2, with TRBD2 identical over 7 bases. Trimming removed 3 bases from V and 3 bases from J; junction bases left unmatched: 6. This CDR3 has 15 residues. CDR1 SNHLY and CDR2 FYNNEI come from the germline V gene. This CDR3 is CASSEGGEGTDTQYF. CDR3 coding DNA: TGTGCCAGCAGTGAGGGGGGGGAAGGTACAGATACGCAGTATTTT. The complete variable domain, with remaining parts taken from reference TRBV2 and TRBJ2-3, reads EPEVTQTPSHQVTQMGQEVILRCVPISNHLYFYWYRQILGQKVEFLVSFYNNEISEKSEIFDDQFSVERPDGSNFTLKIRSTKLEDSAMYFCASSEGGEGTDTQYFGPGTRLTVL.